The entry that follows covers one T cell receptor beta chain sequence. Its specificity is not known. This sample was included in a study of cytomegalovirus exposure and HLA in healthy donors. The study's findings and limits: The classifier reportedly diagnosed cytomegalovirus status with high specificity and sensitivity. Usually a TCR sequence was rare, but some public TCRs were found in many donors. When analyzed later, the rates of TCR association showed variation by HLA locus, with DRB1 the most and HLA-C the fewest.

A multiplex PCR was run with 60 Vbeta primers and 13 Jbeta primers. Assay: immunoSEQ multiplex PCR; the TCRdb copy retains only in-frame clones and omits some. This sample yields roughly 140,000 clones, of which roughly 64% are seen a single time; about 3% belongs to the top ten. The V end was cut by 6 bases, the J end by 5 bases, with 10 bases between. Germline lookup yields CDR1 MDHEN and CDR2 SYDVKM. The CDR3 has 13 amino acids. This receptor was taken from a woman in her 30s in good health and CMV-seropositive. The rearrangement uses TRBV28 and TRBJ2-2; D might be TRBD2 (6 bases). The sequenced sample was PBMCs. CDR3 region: CASSWDSTGELFF. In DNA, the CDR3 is TGTGCCAGCAGCTGGGACTCGACCGGGGAGCTGTTTTTT.